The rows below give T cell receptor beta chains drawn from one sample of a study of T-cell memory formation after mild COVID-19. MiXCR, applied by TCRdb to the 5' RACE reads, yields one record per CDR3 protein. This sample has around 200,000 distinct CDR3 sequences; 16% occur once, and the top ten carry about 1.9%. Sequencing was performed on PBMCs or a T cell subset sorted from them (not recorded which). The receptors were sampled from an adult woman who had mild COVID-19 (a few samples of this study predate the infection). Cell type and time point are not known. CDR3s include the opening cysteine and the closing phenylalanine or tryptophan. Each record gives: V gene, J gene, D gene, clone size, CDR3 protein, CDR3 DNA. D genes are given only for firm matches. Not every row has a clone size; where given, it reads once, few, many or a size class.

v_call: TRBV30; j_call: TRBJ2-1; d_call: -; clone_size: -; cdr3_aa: CAWSRRRANEQFF; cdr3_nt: TGTGCCTGGAGCCGCCGTCGGGCCAATGAGCAGTTCTTC
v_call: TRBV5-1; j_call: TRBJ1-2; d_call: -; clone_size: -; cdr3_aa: CASSHDRRDGYTF; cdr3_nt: TGCGCCAGCAGCCACGACAGAAGGGACGGCTACACCTTC
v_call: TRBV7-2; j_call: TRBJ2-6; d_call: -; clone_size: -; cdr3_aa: CASSLDRNSGANVLTF; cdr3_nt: TGTGCCAGCAGCTTAGACCGGAACTCTGGGGCCAACGTCCTGACTTTC
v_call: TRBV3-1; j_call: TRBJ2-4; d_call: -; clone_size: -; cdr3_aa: CASSQAGAKNIQYF; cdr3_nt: TGTGCCAGCAGCCAAGCGGGAGCCAAAAACATTCAGTACTTC
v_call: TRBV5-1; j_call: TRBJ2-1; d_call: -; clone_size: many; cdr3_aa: CASSLDPAYQNEQFF; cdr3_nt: TGCGCCAGCAGCTTGGACCCGGCTTACCAGAATGAGCAGTTCTTC
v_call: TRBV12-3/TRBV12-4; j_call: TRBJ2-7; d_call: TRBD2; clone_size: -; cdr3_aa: CASSPLAGGVGEQYF; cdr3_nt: TGTGCCAGCAGTCCGCTAGCGGGAGGGGTCGGCGAGCAGTACTTC
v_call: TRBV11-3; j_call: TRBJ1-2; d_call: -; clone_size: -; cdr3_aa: CASSPPGFGGGYTF; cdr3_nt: TGTGCCAGCAGCCCCCCTGGTTTCGGGGGCGGCTACACCTTC
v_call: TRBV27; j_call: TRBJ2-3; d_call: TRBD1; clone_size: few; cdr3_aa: CASSPRTGSTDTQYF; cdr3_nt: TGTGCCAGCAGTCCCCGGACAGGTTCTACAGATACGCAGTATTTT
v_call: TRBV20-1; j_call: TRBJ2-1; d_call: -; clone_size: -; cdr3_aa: CSAGNRANEQFF; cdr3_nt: TGCAGTGCTGGGAACAGGGCCAATGAGCAGTTCTTC
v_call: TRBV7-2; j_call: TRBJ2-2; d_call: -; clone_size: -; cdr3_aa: CASSLTPGELFF; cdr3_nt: TGTGCCAGCAGCTTAACGCCCGGGGAGCTGTTTTTT
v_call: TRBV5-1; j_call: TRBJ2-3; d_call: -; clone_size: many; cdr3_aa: CASSLASLPDTQYF; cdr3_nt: TGCGCCAGCAGCTTGGCTAGTTTGCCAGATACGCAGTATTTT
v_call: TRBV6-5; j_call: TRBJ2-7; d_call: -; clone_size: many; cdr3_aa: CASSYMGGEQYF; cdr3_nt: TGTGCCAGCAGTTATATGGGAGGCGAGCAGTACTTC
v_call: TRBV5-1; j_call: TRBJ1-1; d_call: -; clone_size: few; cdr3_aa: CASSPAGVLNTEAFF; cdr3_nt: TGCGCCAGCAGCCCTGCCGGGGTCCTGAACACTGAAGCTTTCTTT
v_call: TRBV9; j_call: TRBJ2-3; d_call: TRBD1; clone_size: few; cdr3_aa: CASSVGQGARDTQYF; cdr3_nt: TGTGCCAGCAGCGTAGGCCAGGGGGCAAGGGATACGCAGTATTTT
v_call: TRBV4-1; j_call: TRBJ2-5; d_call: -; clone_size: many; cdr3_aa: CASSRPELQETQYF; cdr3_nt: TGCGCCAGCAGCCGCCCCGAACTCCAAGAGACCCAGTACTTC
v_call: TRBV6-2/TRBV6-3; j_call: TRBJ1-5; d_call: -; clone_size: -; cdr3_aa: CASTGTHSNQPQHF; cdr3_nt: TGTGCCAGCACAGGTACCCATAGCAATCAGCCCCAGCATTTT
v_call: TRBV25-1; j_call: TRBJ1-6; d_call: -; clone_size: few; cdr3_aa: CASSFGPALVFSPLHF; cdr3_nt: TGTGCCAGCAGTTTCGGCCCGGCCTTGGTATTCTCACCCCTCCACTTT